The text below deals with one T cell receptor (beta chain). This clonotype was picked up many times. It lacks a known antigen. No per-base quality is available; no much larger clone lies one base away. This specimen comes from a study of CD8+CD57+ T cells in acquired aplastic anemia (dated by TCRdb to the late 2010s). At the level of the whole study: DNA extracted from sorted CD4+ and CD8+ cells had a mean of approximately 3.5 ug, with a range of about 0.19 to 27.4 ug. CD8+CD57+ expansion was defined as a frequency above the mean frequency observed in healthy subjects.

Study-wide conclusions, independent of this receptor: No significant difference in CD8+ Simpson's diversity was found between patients and healthy controls (P=0.060). Around 28 CD8+ CDR3 sequences were found to be shared between patients and controls, but these sequences appeared to be highly expressed in patients and within the immunodominant clones of the patients.

Genomic DNA served as template for TCR beta VDJ combination and CDR3 sequence profiling. An Illumina HiSeq 2000 was the platform used for TCR repertoire sequencing. From the authors' description of their analysis: TRBV/TRBJ rearrangement plots, CDR3 size and DJ length profiles, and Simpson's diversity index were used to evaluate the repertoires. The most abundant DNA sequence in the deep sequencing data was defined as the immunodominant clone. CDR3 amino acid sequences were checked for sharing between subjects and were compared against published repertoires and the VDJdb database. TCRdb's own reprocessing of the public reads used fastp at Q25 and MiXCR and kept productive beta chains. Rows with one shared CDR3 protein collapse into an entry with the most common genes and DNA. The V and J calls were determined by TCRdb, not by the authors. For this sample the table gives 250,000 or so distinct CDR3 sequences, of which around 45% were detected only once. The ten largest clonotypes hold about 8.3% of the sample.

The germline V and J ends show losses of 4 bases and 1 base respectively, and no gene match explains 10 bases of the junction. Inclusive of the bounding cysteine and phenylalanine, the CDR3 is 16 residues long. Solely the CDR3 DNA is kept, with 48 bases framed from the first base. CDR1 is given as SGHRS and CDR2 as YFSETQ, both from the germline V gene. Expansion of CD8+CD57+ cells had been shown by flow cytometry in the patients chosen for sequencing. Severe acquired aplastic anemia was diagnosed in all patients according to International Study of Aplastic Anemia and Agranulocytosis and Camitta criteria. No therapy had been received by the patients at the time of blood sampling. TCR repertoires of sorted CD4+ and CD8+ blood T cells from severe aplastic anemia patients and healthy subjects were deep-sequenced in the study. Patients were enrolled in the USA under clinicaltrials.gov protocols 00001620, 01623167, 00001397, 00071045, 00081523 and 00961064. Ficoll-Paque density gradient centrifugation was used to isolate peripheral blood mononuclear cells. Before DNA extraction, CD4+ and CD8+ T cells were sorted by FACS or by magnetic beads.

The TCR sequence derives from a human donor with aplastic anemia. The material sequenced was sorted CD4+, CD8+, or CD8+CD57+ T cells (not recorded which) from PBMCs. The V and J segments used are TRBV5-1 and TRBJ1-1; 7 central nucleotides agree with TRBD1. The sequence in DNA is TGCGCCAGCAGCAAGGGACAGAGTTTAGGGAACACTGAAGCTTTCTTT. Its product reads: CASSKGQSLGNTEAFF.